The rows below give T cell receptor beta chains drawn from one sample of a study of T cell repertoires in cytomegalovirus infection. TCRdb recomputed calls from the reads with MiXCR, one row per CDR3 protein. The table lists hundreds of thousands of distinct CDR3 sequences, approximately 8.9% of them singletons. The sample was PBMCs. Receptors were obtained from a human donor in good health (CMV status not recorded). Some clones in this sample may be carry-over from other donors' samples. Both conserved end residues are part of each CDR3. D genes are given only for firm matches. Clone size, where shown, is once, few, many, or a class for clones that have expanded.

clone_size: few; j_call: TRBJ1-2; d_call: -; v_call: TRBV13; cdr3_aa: CASSPVGSYIYGYTF; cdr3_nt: TGTGCCAGCAGCCCCGTAGGCAGCTATATCTATGGCTACACCTTC
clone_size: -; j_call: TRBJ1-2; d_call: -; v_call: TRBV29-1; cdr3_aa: CSVQGRQRGYTF; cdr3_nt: TGCAGCGTCCAGGGGCGACAAAGGGGCTACACCTTC
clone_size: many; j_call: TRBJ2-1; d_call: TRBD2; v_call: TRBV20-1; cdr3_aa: CSAGRLERGSYNEQFF; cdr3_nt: TGCAGTGCTGGAAGACTAGAGCGGGGGTCTTACAATGAGCAGTTCTTC
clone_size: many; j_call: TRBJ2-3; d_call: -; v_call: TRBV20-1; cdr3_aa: CSASISPMDTQYF; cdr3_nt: TGCAGTGCTAGTATTAGCCCCATGGATACGCAGTATTTT
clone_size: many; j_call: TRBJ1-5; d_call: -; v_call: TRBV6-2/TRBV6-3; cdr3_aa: CASNPTHPASNQPQHF; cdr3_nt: TGTGCCAGCAATCCGACCCATCCGGCTAGCAATCAGCCCCAGCATTTT
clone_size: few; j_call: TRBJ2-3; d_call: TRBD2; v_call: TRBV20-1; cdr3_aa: CSARGAGGLTDTQYF; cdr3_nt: TGCAGTGCTAGAGGTGCGGGGGGGCTGACAGATACGCAGTATTTT
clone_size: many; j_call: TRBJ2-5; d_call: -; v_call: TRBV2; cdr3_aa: CASSGGSGETQYF; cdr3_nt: TGTGCCAGCAGTGGAGGGTCAGGGGAGACCCAGTACTTC
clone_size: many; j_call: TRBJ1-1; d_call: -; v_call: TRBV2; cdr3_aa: CASSEAGGNTEAFF; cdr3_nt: TGTGCCAGCAGTGAAGCAGGAGGGAACACTGAAGCTTTCTTT
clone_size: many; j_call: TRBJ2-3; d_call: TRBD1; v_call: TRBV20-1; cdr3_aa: CSATQGTGNSDTQYF; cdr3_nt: TGCAGTGCTACCCAAGGGACAGGGAATTCAGATACGCAGTATTTT
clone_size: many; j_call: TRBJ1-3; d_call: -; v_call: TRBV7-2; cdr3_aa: CASSLDPAQSGNTIYF; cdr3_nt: TGTGCCAGCAGCTTAGATCCCGCCCAATCGGGAAACACCATATATTTT
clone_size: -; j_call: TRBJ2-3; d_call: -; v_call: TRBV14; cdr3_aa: CASSQGTSRDTQYF; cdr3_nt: TGTGCCAGCAGCCAAGGCACATCGAGAGATACGCAGTATTTT
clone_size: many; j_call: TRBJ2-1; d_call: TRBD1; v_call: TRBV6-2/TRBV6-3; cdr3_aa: CASSFDRGQRFF; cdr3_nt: TGTGCCAGCAGTTTCGACAGGGGGCAGCGATTCTTC
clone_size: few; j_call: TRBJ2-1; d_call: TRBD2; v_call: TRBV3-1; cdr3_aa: CASSGEGRSYEQFF; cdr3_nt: TGTGCCAGCAGCGGGGAGGGTAGGAGCTATGAGCAGTTCTTC
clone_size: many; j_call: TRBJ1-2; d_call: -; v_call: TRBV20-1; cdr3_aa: CSAREVGRNYGYTF; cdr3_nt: TGCAGTGCTAGAGAAGTAGGTCGAAACTATGGCTACACCTTC
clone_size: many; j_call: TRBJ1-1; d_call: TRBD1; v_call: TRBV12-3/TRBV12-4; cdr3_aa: CASSWTGNRGTEAFF; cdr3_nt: TGTGCCAGCAGTTGGACAGGGAATAGAGGCACTGAAGCTTTCTTT
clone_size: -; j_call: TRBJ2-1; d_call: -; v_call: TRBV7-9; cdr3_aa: CASSLGAVKGYNEQFF; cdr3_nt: TGTGCCAGCAGCTTAGGAGCCGTTAAGGGGTACAATGAGCAGTTCTTC
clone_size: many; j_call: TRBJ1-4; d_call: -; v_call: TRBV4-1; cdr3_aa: CASSRGIGDEKLFF; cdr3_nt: TGCGCCAGCAGCCGGGGGATTGGGGATGAAAAACTGTTTTTT